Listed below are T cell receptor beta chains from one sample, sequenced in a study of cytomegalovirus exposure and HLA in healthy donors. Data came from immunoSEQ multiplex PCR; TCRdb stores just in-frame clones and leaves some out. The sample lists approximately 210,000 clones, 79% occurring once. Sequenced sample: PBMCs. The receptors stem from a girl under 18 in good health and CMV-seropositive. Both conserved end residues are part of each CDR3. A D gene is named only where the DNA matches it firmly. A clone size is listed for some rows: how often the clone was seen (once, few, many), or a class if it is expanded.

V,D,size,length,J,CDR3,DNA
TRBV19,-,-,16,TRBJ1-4,CASTHWREGTNEKLFF,TGTGCCAGTACCCATTGGCGGGAGGGAACTAATGAAAAACTGTTTTTT
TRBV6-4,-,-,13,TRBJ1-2,CASSDSPGAGYTF,TGTGCCAGCAGTGACTCGCCAGGGGCGGGCTACACCTTC
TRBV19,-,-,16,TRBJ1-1,CASSILGGSKNTEAFF,TGTGCCAGTAGTATATTGGGAGGGTCTAAAAACACTGAAGCTTTCTTT
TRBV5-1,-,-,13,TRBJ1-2,CASSSSGESGYTF,TGCGCCAGCAGCTCATCAGGGGAGAGTGGCTACACCTTC
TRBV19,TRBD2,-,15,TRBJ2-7,CASSMVAGESYEQYF,TGTGCCAGTAGTATGGTCGCGGGGGAATCCTACGAGCAGTACTTC
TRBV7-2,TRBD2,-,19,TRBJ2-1,CASSKKGEVGLAPYNEQFF,TGTGCCAGCAGCAAGAAGGGAGAAGTTGGACTAGCGCCCTACAATGAGCAGTTCTTC
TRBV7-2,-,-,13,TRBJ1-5,CASSSQGDQPQHF,TGTGCCAGCAGCTCTCAGGGCGATCAGCCCCAGCATTTT
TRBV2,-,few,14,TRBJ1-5,CASSGAGVGQPQHF,TGTGCCAGCAGTGGGGCGGGGGTTGGTCAGCCCCAGCATTTT
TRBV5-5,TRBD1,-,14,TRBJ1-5,CASSLGQGAQPQHF,TGTGCCAGCAGCCTGGGGCAGGGGGCCCAGCCCCAGCATTTT
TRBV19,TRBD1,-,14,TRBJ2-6,CASRTGPGANVLTF,TGTGCCAGTCGGACAGGTCCCGGGGCCAACGTCCTGACTTTC
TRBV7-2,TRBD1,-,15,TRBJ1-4,CASSLSGTANEKLFF,TGTGCCAGCAGCTTGTCCGGGACAGCTAATGAAAAACTGTTTTTT
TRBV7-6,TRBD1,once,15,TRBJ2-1,CASSSPGQGADEQFF,TGTGCCAGCAGCTCTCCGGGACAGGGGGCGGATGAGCAGTTCTTC
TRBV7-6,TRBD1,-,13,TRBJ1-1,CASSSREDREVFF,TGTGCCAGCAGCTCCCGAGAAGACAGGGAAGTTTTCTTT
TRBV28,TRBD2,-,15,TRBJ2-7,CASSLVLPSGYEQYF,TGTGCCAGCAGTTTAGTCCTACCTAGCGGCTACGAGCAGTACTTC
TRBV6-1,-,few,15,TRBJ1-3,CASSELVYSGNTIYF,TGTGCCAGCAGTGAACTCGTCTACTCTGGAAACACCATATATTTT
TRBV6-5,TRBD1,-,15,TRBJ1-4,CASSQRQGSGEKLFF,TGTGCCAGCAGTCAAAGACAGGGAAGTGGTGAAAAACTGTTTTTT
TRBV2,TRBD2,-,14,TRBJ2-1,CASRGTSGGDEQFF,TGTGCCAGCAGAGGGACTAGCGGGGGGGACGAGCAGTTCTTC
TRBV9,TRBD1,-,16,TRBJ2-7,CASSLHPGTGTYEQYF,TGTGCCAGCAGCCTGCACCCCGGGACAGGGACCTACGAGCAGTACTTC
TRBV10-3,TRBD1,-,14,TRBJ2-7,CAISGQGGSGEQYF,TGTGCCATCAGCGGACAGGGGGGGTCTGGCGAGCAGTACTTC
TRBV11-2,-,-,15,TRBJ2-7,CASSLEGGPSYEQYF,TGTGCCAGCAGCTTAGAGGGGGGACCCTCCTACGAGCAGTACTTC
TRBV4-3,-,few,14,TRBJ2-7,CASSQDSSNYEQYF,TGCGCCAGCAGCCAAGATAGTAGTAACTACGAGCAGTACTTC
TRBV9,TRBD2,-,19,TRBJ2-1,CASSVGTSGGLSSYNEQFF,TGTGCCAGCAGCGTAGGAACTAGCGGGGGCCTTAGCTCCTACAATGAGCAGTTCTTC
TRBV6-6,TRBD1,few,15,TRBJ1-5,CASSPGTAYYQPQHF,TGTGCCAGCAGTCCCGGGACAGCCTATTATCAGCCCCAGCATTTT
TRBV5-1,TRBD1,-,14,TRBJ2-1,CASSLAGTGDEQFF,TGCGCCAGCAGCTTGGCCGGGACAGGTGATGAGCAGTTCTTC
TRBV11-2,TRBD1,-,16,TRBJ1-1,CASSHNRGTLNTEAFF,TGTGCCAGCAGCCACAACAGGGGAACCTTGAACACTGAAGCTTTCTTT
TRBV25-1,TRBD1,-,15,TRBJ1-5,CASSATGAGSQPQHF,TGTGCCAGCAGTGCGACAGGGGCCGGTTCACAGCCCCAGCATTTT
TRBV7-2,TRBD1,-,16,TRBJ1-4,CASSPGGTGGREKLFF,TGTGCCAGCAGCCCCGGGGGGACAGGGGGCCGTGAAAAACTGTTTTTT
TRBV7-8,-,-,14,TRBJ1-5,CASREQGSNQPQHF,TGTGCCAGCAGAGAACAGGGTAGCAATCAGCCCCAGCATTTT
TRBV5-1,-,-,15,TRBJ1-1,CASSLVGEASAEAFF,TGCGCCAGCAGCTTGGTTGGAGAAGCGAGCGCTGAAGCTTTCTTT
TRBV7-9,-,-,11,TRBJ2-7,CASSLVGEQYF,TGTGCCAGCAGCTTAGTCGGCGAGCAGTACTTC
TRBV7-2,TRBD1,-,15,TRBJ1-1,CASSPTGQGDTEAFF,TGTGCCAGCAGCCCCACGGGACAGGGAGACACTGAAGCTTTCTTT
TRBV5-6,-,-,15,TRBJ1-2,CASSLAAPLAGGYTF,TGTGCCAGCAGCTTGGCGGCTCCCCTGGCGGGGGGCTACACCTTC
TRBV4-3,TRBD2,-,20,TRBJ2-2,CASSLDGGLAGGINTGELFF,TGCGCCAGCAGCCTTGATGGGGGACTAGCGGGGGGGATAAACACCGGGGAGCTGTTTTTT
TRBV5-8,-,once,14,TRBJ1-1,CASSLQGSNTEAFF,TGTGCCAGCAGCCTCCAGGGGTCGAACACTGAAGCTTTCTTT
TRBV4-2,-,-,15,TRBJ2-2,CASSLVPVNTGELFF,TGTGCCAGCAGCCTCGTCCCGGTAAACACCGGGGAGCTGTTTTTT
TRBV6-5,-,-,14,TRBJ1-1,CASTALGKTTEAFF,TGTGCCAGCACCGCACTCGGGAAGACCACTGAAGCTTTCTTT
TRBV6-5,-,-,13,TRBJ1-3,CASRVSSGNTIYF,TGTGCCAGCAGGGTTAGCTCTGGAAACACCATATATTTT
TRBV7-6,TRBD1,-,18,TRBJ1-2,CASSLSLVRDRGVDGYTF,TGTGCCAGCAGCCTTTCCCTTGTAAGGGACAGGGGTGTGGATGGCTACACCTTC
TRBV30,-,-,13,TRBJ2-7,CAWSNGNSYEQYF,TGTGCCTGGAGTAACGGGAATAGTTACGAGCAGTACTTC
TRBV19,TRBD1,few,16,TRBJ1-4,CASSRTGRKTNEKLFF,TGTGCCAGTAGTAGGACAGGGAGGAAGACTAATGAAAAACTGTTTTTT
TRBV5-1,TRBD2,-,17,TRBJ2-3,CASSLVAGGPGADTQYF,TGCGCCAGCAGCTTGGTTGCGGGGGGGCCGGGCGCAGATACGCAGTATTTT
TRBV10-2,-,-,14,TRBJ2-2,CASGARLNTGELFF,TGCGCCAGCGGGGCGAGGTTGAACACCGGGGAGCTGTTTTTT
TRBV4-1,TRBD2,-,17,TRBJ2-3,CASSPRWSGGAGDTQYF,TGCGCCAGCAGCCCTCGTTGGAGCGGGGGGGCCGGAGATACGCAGTATTTT
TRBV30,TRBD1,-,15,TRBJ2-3,CAWSVSGGGTDTQYF,TGTGCCTGGAGTGTATCAGGGGGCGGCACAGATACGCAGTATTTT
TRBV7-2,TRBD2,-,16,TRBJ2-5,CASSSLARGGPETQYF,TGTGCCAGCAGCTCCCTAGCGCGGGGGGGCCCGGAGACCCAGTACTTC
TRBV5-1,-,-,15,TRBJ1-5,CASSLGAQGNQPQHF,TGCGCCAGCAGCTTGGGGGCTCAGGGGAATCAGCCCCAGCATTTT
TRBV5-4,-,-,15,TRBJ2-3,CASSNQEGSGDTQYF,TGTGCCAGCAGCAATCAGGAAGGGAGCGGAGATACGCAGTATTTT
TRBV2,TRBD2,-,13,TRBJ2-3,CASTGGARDTQYF,TGTGCCAGCACGGGGGGGGCTCGAGATACGCAGTATTTT
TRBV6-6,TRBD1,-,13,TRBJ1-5,CASTGTDNQPQHF,TGTGCCAGCACCGGGACAGACAATCAGCCCCAGCATTTT
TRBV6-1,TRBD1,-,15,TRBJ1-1,CASSAPGQMNTEAFF,TGTGCCAGCAGTGCCCCGGGACAGATGAACACTGAAGCTTTCTTT
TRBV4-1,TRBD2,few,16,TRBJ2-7,CASSRPGLAAAYEQYF,TGCGCCAGCAGCCGCCCTGGACTAGCGGCTGCCTACGAGCAGTACTTC
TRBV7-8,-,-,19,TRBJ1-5,CASSKIPAGQKVRDQPQHF,TGTGCCAGCAGCAAAATACCTGCCGGTCAGAAGGTCCGGGATCAGCCCCAGCATTTT
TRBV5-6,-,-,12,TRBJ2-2,CASSLGGGELFF,TGTGCCAGCAGCTTGGGCGGCGGGGAGCTGTTTTTT
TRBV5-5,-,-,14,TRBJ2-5,CASSLAAREKTQYF,TGTGCCAGCAGCTTGGCAGCCCGGGAGAAGACCCAGTACTTC
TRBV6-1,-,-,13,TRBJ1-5,CASSVGQNQPQHF,TGTGCCAGCAGCGTCGGACAGAATCAGCCCCAGCATTTT
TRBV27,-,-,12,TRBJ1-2,CASSLRGVGYTF,TGTGCCAGCAGTTTACGGGGGGTCGGCTACACCTTC
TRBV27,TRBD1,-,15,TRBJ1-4,CASSFQGQGQEKLFF,TGTGCCAGCAGTTTCCAAGGACAGGGTCAGGAAAAACTGTTTTTT
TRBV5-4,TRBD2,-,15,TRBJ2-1,CASSFSSGEYNEQFF,TGTGCCAGCAGCTTCTCTAGCGGGGAATACAATGAGCAGTTCTTC
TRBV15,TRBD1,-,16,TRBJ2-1,CATSRTPGQGYNEQFF,TGTGCCACCAGCAGGACCCCGGGACAGGGATACAATGAGCAGTTCTTC